The TCR beta chain described here comes from a study of blood T cell repertoires in COVID-19. The wider study: The study drew acute and convalescent COVID-19 samples from the United States, Italy and Spain.

TCRdb keeps only in-frame clones here, not all; method: immunoSEQ multiplex PCR. The table includes about 160,000 clones, approximately 91% detected once. Germline V lookup: CDR1 KGHSH, CDR2 LQKENI. The CDR3 extends over 17 amino acids. V was pared by 0 bases and J by 0 bases, with 4 bases of the junction left unmatched. Sequences were obtained from peripheral blood. This receptor was identified in a man aged 18 to 30 with acute or convalescent COVID-19. The chain employs TRBV18 and TRBJ2-2; 7 nucleotides match TRBD2. The CDR3 here is CASSPPGLAANTGELFF. The CDR3 coding sequence is TGTGCCAGCTCACCACCCGGCCTAGCGGCGAACACCGGGGAGCTGTTTTTT.